This T cell receptor beta chain appears in the sequencing data of a study of glioma-infiltrating T cells. Study-level points and caveats: Tissue-blood divergence was below expectation in non-neoplastic patients, above in gliomas. Shared blood CDR3 signature motifs marked patients with low tissue-blood divergence. Tissue and blood shared very few CDR3 sequences.

This clonotype occurred many times. Its antigen is not identified. TCR alpha and beta CDR3 regions were amplified from RNA using iRepertoire nested multiplex PCR. One-step reverse transcription and amplification started from approximately 100-400 ng of tissue mRNA or PBMC total RNA. MiXCR was run by TCRdb on the multiplex PCR reads, yielding one entry per CDR3 protein. The top ten hold 12% of the sample, which has around 390,000 distinct CDR3 sequences, around 38% seen once. The germline CDR1 and CDR2 sequences are DFQATT and SNEGSKA (reference sequence). With 5 bases clipped from V and 8 bases from J, the junction kept 11 bases outside the gene matches. The CDR3 runs to 14 residues.

Sequencing input: glioma tissue, nonneoplastic brain tissue, or PBMCs (not recorded which). The chain uses TRBV20-1 and TRBJ1-2, with 10 bases that match TRBD1. This receptor was taken from a human donor with low-grade glioma or glioblastoma, undergoing nonglioma brain surgery, or in good health (not recorded which). The CDR3 spells CSAGSTGGAEGYTF. The CDR3 bases are TGCAGTGCTGGATCGACAGGGGGCGCGGAGGGCTACACCTTC.